Listed here are 26 T cell receptor beta chains from one sample, sequenced in a study of T cell responses to AZD1222 COVID-19 vaccine (dated by TCRdb to about 2021). The intended sense of this specimen's time point label: about 28 days (+/-7) after the second vaccine dose. The library was obtained by the immunoSEQ multiplex PCR assay. This is the immuneACCESS table as TCRdb keeps it, with only in-frame sequences that have V and J called. A part of the clones is gone; compared with another copy, unresolved V genes explain less than half, and the rest is unexplained. The sample table records around 190,000 clones; 94% of these occur just once. In total, the top ten clones hold around 1.5% of the sample. Sample: peripheral blood, taken 28 days after the second AZD1222 dose. The receptors were gathered from an adult who received the AZD1222 COVID-19 vaccine.

Details on this clone: Distinct nucleotide sequences in the sample also encode this CDR3. The genes are TRBV18 and TRBJ2-7, with D perhaps being TRBD1 or TRBD2 (5 bases each). Germline V CDR1 and CDR2: KGHSH, LQKENI. The V gene lost 3 bases and the J gene lost 0 bases, with 6 bases spanning the gap. CDR3 length equals 13 residues. CDR3 DNA: TGTGCCAGCTCACCGGGGGACTCCTACGAGCAGTACTTC. Protein sequence: CASSPGDSYEQYF.

The chain carries TRBV5-6 and TRBJ2-7, with D unresolved. Germline V lookup: CDR1 SGHDT, CDR2 YYEEEE. The CDR3 runs to 13 residues. V lost 4 bases and J 5 bases, leaving 13 bases between the germline ends. The CDR3 is CASSIGRANEQYF. The CDR3 coding sequence is TGTGCCAGCAGCATCGGACGCGCTAACGAGCAGTACTTC. Combining the CDR3 with reference TRBV5-6 and TRBJ2-7 gives the whole variable domain DAGVTQSPTHLIKTRGQQVTLRCSPKSGHDTVSWYQQALGQGPQFIFQYYEEEERQRGNFPDRFSGHQFPNYSSELNVNALLLGDSALYLCASSIGRANEQYFGPGTRLTVT.

The gene calls are TRBV6-5 and TRBJ1-2; 8 bases line up with TRBD1. The germline V gene encodes CDR1 MNHEY and CDR2 SVGAGI. J was trimmed by 7 bases and V by 7 bases; bases with no gene match: 5. The CDR3 contains 12 residues. The CDR3 sequence is CASTDRGGGYTF. As DNA, the CDR3 is TGTGCCAGCACAGACAGGGGCGGTGGCTACACCTTC.

This clone has only one observation. V is TRBV2 and J is TRBJ2-3; 8 positions match TRBD2. J was trimmed by 1 base and V by 3 bases; bases with no gene match: 6. The CDR3 consists of 16 residues. Looked up from germline, CDR1 is SNHLY and CDR2 is FYNNEI. DNA for the CDR3: TGTGCCAGCAGTGACGGGACTAGTTGGCGCACAGATACGCAGTATTTT. Translated, it gives CASSDGTSWRTDTQYF. The complete variable domain, with remaining parts taken from reference TRBV2 and TRBJ2-3, reads EPEVTQTPSHQVTQMGQEVILRCVPISNHLYFYWYRQILGQKVEFLVSFYNNEISEKSEIFDDQFSVERPDGSNFTLKIRSTKLEDSAMYFCASSDGTSWRTDTQYFGPGTRLTVL.

J is TRBJ2-7 and V is TRBV11-3; D is perhaps TRBD1 (6 bases). Trimming pared 4 bases from V and 2 bases from J, leaving 12 bases between. Germline CDR1 reads SGHNT; CDR2 reads YENEEA. The CDR3 consists of 14 residues. CDR3 DNA: TGTGCCAGCAGCTCGACACAGGGCCCCTACGAGCAGTACTTC. Translation: CASSSTQGPYEQYF.

V usage is TRBV2 and J usage is TRBJ2-1; D not resolved. Germline CDR1 reads SNHLY; CDR2 reads FYNNEI. CDR3 size: 12 residues. V was pared by 6 bases and J by 5 bases, with 8 bases between. The CDR3 bases are TGTGCCAGCAGAGGCCGGGACAATGAGCAGTTCTTC. Protein sequence: CASRGRDNEQFF.

The chain combines TRBV5-1 with TRBJ1-1; D unclear. The CDR3 is made up of 14 amino acids. CDR1 and CDR2 (germline): SGHRS, YFSETQ. Deletions cut 0 bases from V and 2 bases from J, with 8 bases between. The CDR3 DNA reads TGCGCCAGCAGCTTGGGAGGGTTTAACACTGAAGCTTTCTTT. Encoded protein: CASSLGGFNTEAFF.

The chain links TRBV5-8 to TRBJ1-6; D call uncertain. CDR3 length: 17 amino acids. Germline V gene data show CDR1 as SGHTS and CDR2 as YDEGEE. Trimming shortened V by 5 bases and J by 0 bases, and 15 bases separated the two germline ends. CDR3 DNA: TGTGCCAGCAGAAGGTCGGCCATCAGCTCCTATAATTCACCCCTCCACTTT. Encoded protein: CASRRSAISSYNSPLHF.

This clone appeared a single time. The rearrangement links TRBV24-1 to TRBJ1-5; D gene ambiguous. With 4 bases removed from V and 6 bases from J, the gap between germline ends came to 15 bases. In germline, CDR1 is KGHDR, CDR2 SFDVKD. The CDR3 is 15 residues long. The CDR3 DNA sequence: TGTGCCACCAGTGACCGCATTGAGGTCGGTCAGCCCCAGCATTTT. This translates into CATSDRIEVGQPQHF.

This chain connects TRBV3-1 (or the pseudogene TRBV3-2) to TRBJ1-2; TRBD1 might be the D (5 bases). Germline CDR1 LGHDT, CDR2 YNNKEL (reference sequence). There are 13 residues in the CDR3. V was clipped by 1 base and J by 8 bases, with 11 bases between them. The CDR3 nucleotides are TGTGCCAGCAGCCAAGTAAGGGGAGGGGGCTACACCTTC. It is translated as CASSQVRGGGYTF.

This clone showed up just once. The gene calls are TRBV4-1 and TRBJ2-1, with D perhaps TRBD1 or TRBD2 (5 bases each). Germline assignment: CDR1 MGHRA and CDR2 YSYEKL. The CDR3 covers 17 residues. The V gene lost 2 bases and the J gene lost 5 bases, with 19 bases spanning the gap. For the CDR3, the DNA is TGCGCCAGCAGCCAACCCACCACTATGAGAGGGGACAATGAGCAGTTCTTC. It yields the protein CASSQPTTMRGDNEQFF.

The rearrangement joins TRBV7-3 to TRBJ2-2; a possible D gene is TRBD1 (5 bases). This CDR3 comprises 16 residues. The V end was cut by 0 bases, the J end by 7 bases, with 15 bases between. The germline V gene encodes CDR1 SGHTA and CDR2 FQGTGA. CDR3 DNA: TGTGCCAGCAGCTTAACGTTGGGGCAGGGCGGCGGGGAGCTGTTTTTT. Its translation: CASSLTLGQGGGELFF.

The chain uses TRBV6-2 or TRBV6-3 and TRBJ1-1, with D perhaps matching TRBD1 (6 bases). This CDR3 has 15 amino acids. V was shortened by 6 bases and J by 1 base, with 15 bases between the two germline ends. Germline assignment: CDR1 MNHEY and CDR2 SVGEGT. The CDR3 spells CASSRGLNSNTEAFF. The CDR3 coding sequence is TGTGCCAGCAGCAGGGGCCTAAATTCGAACACTGAAGCTTTCTTT.

The V gene is TRBV20-1, the J gene TRBJ2-7; D unclear. The CDR3 consists of 11 residues. Germline CDR1 DFQATT, CDR2 SNEGSKA (reference sequence). Written as DNA, the CDR3 is TGCAGCGGAAAGCAGAACTACGAGCAGTACTTC. Amino acids: CSGKQNYEQYF.

The chain uses TRBV18 and TRBJ2-1; possibly TRBD2 for D (6 bases). V lost 5 bases and J 6 bases, leaving 14 bases between the germline ends. The CDR3 consists of 14 residues. The germline V gene encodes CDR1 KGHSH and CDR2 LQKENI. CDR3 nucleotide sequence: TGTGCCAGCTCAGGAAGGGAGGCGCTCAATGAGCAGTTCTTC. It codes for CASSGREALNEQFF.

The chain has TRBV7-2 and TRBJ1-1; D gene unclear. V gave up 1 base and J gave up 4 bases, with 10 bases separating them. CDR3 length: 14 residues. Per the germline V gene, CDR1 is SGHTA and CDR2 is FQGNSA. In DNA, the CDR3 is TGTGCCAGCAGCTTAGTTGGGGAGGTCACTGAAGCTTTCTTT. Amino acid sequence: CASSLVGEVTEAFF.

V is TRBV12-5 and J is TRBJ2-1, with a possible D match to TRBD1 (5 bases). CDR1 and CDR2 (germline): LGHNT, FRNRAP. The CDR3 consists of 15 residues. Trimming shortened V by 2 bases and J by 7 bases, and 15 bases separated the two germline ends. CDR3 in DNA: TGTGCTAGTGGTTTGTGGGCAGGGCACGGGAATGAGCAGTTCTTC. It encodes CASGLWAGHGNEQFF.

The genes are TRBV5-5 and TRBJ1-5; D not resolved. This CDR3 comprises 15 residues. Germline V gene data show CDR1 as SGHKS and CDR2 as YYEKEE (reference sequence). The V gene lost 4 bases and the J gene lost 1 base, with 12 bases spanning the gap. CDR3 amino acids: CASSGAGFSNQPQHF. The CDR3 DNA follows: TGTGCCAGCAGCGGAGCCGGGTTCAGCAATCAGCCCCAGCATTTT.

V is TRBV30 and J is TRBJ2-1, with TRBD2 as a possible D gene (6 bases). The germline V gene has CDR1 GTSNPN and CDR2 SVGIG (reference sequence). The CDR3 is made up of 13 amino acids. V shed 2 bases and J shed 6 bases, with 11 bases lying between them. The CDR3 here is CAWSIGSFNEQFF. Here the CDR3 DNA reads TGTGCCTGGAGTATCGGGAGCTTCAATGAGCAGTTCTTC. The whole variable domain, filled in from reference TRBV30 and TRBJ2-1, reads SQTIHQWPATLVQPVGSPLSLECTVEGTSNPNLYWYRQAAGRGLQLLFYSVGIGQISSEVPQNLSASRPQDRQFILSSKKLLLSDSGFYLCAWSIGSFNEQFFGPGTRLTVL.

This clone was seen just once. The gene calls are TRBV13 and TRBJ2-1; 9 bases align to TRBD1. In germline, CDR1 is PRHDT, CDR2 FYEKMQ (reference sequence). The V segment lost 0 bases and the J segment 4 bases; nucleotides outside the gene matches: 4. The CDR3 consists of 16 residues. CDR3 region: CASSLGGQGLYNEQFF. CDR3 nucleotide sequence: TGTGCCAGCAGCTTAGGGGGACAGGGTCTATACAATGAGCAGTTCTTC.

The V call is TRBV19, the J call TRBJ1-4; 10 bases match TRBD1. Trimming at V came to 4 bases and at J to 7 bases, leaving 6 bases not matched to a gene. The CDR3 length is 15 residues. The germline V gene has CDR1 LNHDA and CDR2 SQIVND (reference sequence). The CDR3 region is CASSTGQGGTEKLFF. CDR3 bases: TGTGCCAGTAGTACCGGACAGGGGGGGACTGAAAAACTGTTTTTT.

J is TRBJ2-1 and V is TRBV11-3; D may be TRBD1 (6 bases). The germline V gene encodes CDR1 SGHNT and CDR2 YENEEA. V was pared by 5 bases and J by 4 bases, with 15 bases between. CDR3 length equals 15 residues. CDR3 residues: CASSLRDTTYNEQFF. The CDR3 bases are TGTGCCAGCAGCCTCCGGGACACCACTTACAATGAGCAGTTCTTC.

The rearrangement joins TRBV24-1 to TRBJ2-5, with TRBD1 identical over 10 bases. The CDR3 extends over 14 amino acids. Losses at the gene ends were 2 bases for V and 4 bases for J; bases not matched to a gene: 0. The germline CDR1 and CDR2 sequences are KGHDR and SFDVKD. The CDR3 DNA reads as TGTGCCACCAGTGATTGGACAGGGGGAGAGACCCAGTACTTC. Its protein is CATSDWTGGETQYF.

The chain employs TRBV19 and TRBJ1-5, with 9 bases that match TRBD1. With V trimmed by 10 bases and J by 4 bases, 8 bases remained unmatched. The germline V gene encodes CDR1 LNHDA and CDR2 SQIVND (reference sequence). The CDR3 is 14 residues long. CDR3 loop: CATVGQGVNQPQHF. DNA of the CDR3: TGTGCCACCGTGGGACAGGGAGTGAATCAGCCCCAGCATTTT.

The V gene is TRBV5-1, the J gene TRBJ2-7, with TRBD1 identical over 9 bases. This CDR3 has 16 residues. Germline-derived CDR1 and CDR2 are SGHRS and YFSETQ. V lost 3 bases and J lost 0; bases outside the gene matches: 7. In nucleotides, the CDR3 is TGCGCCAGCAGCTCCGGACAGGGGACGAGCTCCTACGAGCAGTACTTC. The encoded protein is CASSSGQGTSSYEQYF.

The rearrangement links TRBV7-2 to TRBJ1-3; 7 nucleotides match TRBD1. The V gene's germline CDR1 is SGHTA and CDR2 FQGNSA. The CDR3 has 16 residues. V lost 4 bases, J lost 1 base, and 7 bases stayed unmatched. CDR3 nucleotide sequence: TGTGCCAGCAGCTCCTCTGGGACAGTTTCTGGAAACACCATATATTTT. It translates to CASSSSGTVSGNTIYF.